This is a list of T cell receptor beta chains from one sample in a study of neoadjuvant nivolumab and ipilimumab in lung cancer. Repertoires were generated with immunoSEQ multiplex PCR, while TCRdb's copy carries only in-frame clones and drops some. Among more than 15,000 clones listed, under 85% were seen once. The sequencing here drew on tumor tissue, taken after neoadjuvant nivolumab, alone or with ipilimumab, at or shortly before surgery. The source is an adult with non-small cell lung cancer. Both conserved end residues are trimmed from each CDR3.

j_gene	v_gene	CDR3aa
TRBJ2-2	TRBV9	ASSLRDTGELF
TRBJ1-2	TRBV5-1	ASSKDRELGYT
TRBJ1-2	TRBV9	ASSANNMGGYT
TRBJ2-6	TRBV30	AWSLGSGANVLT
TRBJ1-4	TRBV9	ASSVDEGRIEKLF
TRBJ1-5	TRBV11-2	ASSLDSGYSNQPQH
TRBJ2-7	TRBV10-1	ASSIGPLYEQY
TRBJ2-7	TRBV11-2	ASSPLGQGYEQY
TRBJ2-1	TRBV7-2	ASSLDNPSYNEQF
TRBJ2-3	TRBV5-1	ASSLGAGGSTDTQY
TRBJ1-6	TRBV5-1	ASSLESGAAYNSPLH
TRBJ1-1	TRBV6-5	ASSYPGNTEAF
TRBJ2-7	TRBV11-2	ASSSPYEQY
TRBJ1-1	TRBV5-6	ASRTFGGGSNTEAF
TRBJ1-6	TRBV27	ASSLSGGHNSPLH
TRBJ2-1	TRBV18	ASSQALAGAYNEQF
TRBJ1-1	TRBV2	ASSLTWEEAF
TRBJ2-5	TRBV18	ASSPTFGGGETQY